The clone carrying this T cell receptor beta chain was observed once. This entry is derived from a study of T cells in Graves' hyperthyroidism and ophthalmopathy. TCR beta CDR3 sequences were amplified from RNA transcripts. The TCR CDR3 first-round RT-PCR relied on the HTBI primer set. TCRdb re-derived calls from the multiplex PCR reads in MiXCR, one entry per CDR3 protein. This table holds approximately 420,000 distinct CDR3 sequences, about 15% found once. Looked up from germline, CDR1 is SNHLY and CDR2 is FYNNEI. The CDR3 totals 16 residues. The patients, who ranged from 18 to 65 in age, presented with newly diagnosed hyperthyroidism lasting under 2 months.

The source material was blood. V is TRBV2 and J is TRBJ2-1, with 11 bases that match TRBD2. The better agreement between TRBJ2-7 and the DNA end casts doubt on the J call. This TCR came from a woman in her twenties or thirties with Graves' hyperthyroidism. The CDR3 DNA reads TGTGCCAGCGCAACTAGCGGGAGTGTAGGTTACAATGAGCAGTACTTC. Protein: CASATSGSVGYNEQYF.